A single sample is the source of the 21 T cell receptor beta chains below, sequenced in a study of T cells in Graves' hyperthyroidism and ophthalmopathy. It was RNA transcripts that yielded the amplified TCR beta CDR3 regions. The HTBI set primed first-round TCR CDR3 RT-PCR. Using its own MiXCR run on the multiplex PCR reads, TCRdb lists one record per CDR3 protein. In the table there are roughly 580,000 distinct CDR3 sequences, around 14% of which are singletons. Sequencing was performed on blood. The receptors stem from a woman in her thirties with Graves' hyperthyroidism that later progressed to Graves' ophthalmopathy.

The sample holds many counts of this clonotype. The chain recombines TRBV9 with TRBJ2-7, with 7 nucleotides matching TRBD2. Germline CDR1 reads SGDLS; CDR2 reads YYNGEE. The CDR3 extends over 15 amino acids. J was trimmed by 3 bases and V by 0 bases; bases with no gene match: 6. This chain's CDR3 is CASSVDGEGLYEQYF. As DNA, the CDR3 is TGTGCCAGCAGCGTAGATGGGGAGGGCCTCTACGAGCAGTACTTC.

The sample holds many counts of this clonotype. The chain links TRBV7-2 to TRBJ1-6; perhaps TRBD1 as D (6 bases). Per the germline V gene, CDR1 is SGHTA and CDR2 is FQGNSA. The CDR3 has 13 amino acids. Trimming pared 5 bases from V and 9 bases from J, leaving 11 bases between. CDR3 region: CASSRGTSSPLHF. The CDR3 bases are TGTGCCAGCAGCAGGGGGACGAGTTCACCCCTCCACTTT.

This clonotype was seen many times. The J gene is TRBJ2-3, the V gene TRBV20-1; D might be TRBD1 or TRBD2, each matching 5 bases. The CDR3 totals 15 residues. Germline-derived CDR1 and CDR2 are DFQATT and SNEGSKA (reference sequence). Trimming removed 3 bases from V and 6 bases from J, with 19 bases in between. The CDR3 coding sequence is TGCAGTGCTAGCCACCTCGCACGGGGCCCGGATACGCAGTATTTT. Translating it yields CSASHLARGPDTQYF.

In its sample, this clonotype was seen a few times. The chain has TRBV27 and TRBJ2-1, with D perhaps TRBD2 (5 bases). The V gene lost 3 bases and the J gene lost 6 bases, with 12 bases spanning the gap. The CDR3 consists of 14 residues. CDR1 MNHEY and CDR2 SMNVEV come from the germline V gene (reference sequence). The CDR3 sequence: CASSLAGFSNEQFF. The CDR3 DNA reads as TGTGCCAGCAGTTTGGCGGGTTTTTCCAATGAGCAGTTCTTC.

The V and J genes are TRBV29-1 and TRBJ2-1; tentative D call: TRBD2 (6 bases). The CDR3 has 17 residues. V was trimmed by 1 base and J by 0 bases, leaving 16 bases between them. Germline assignment: CDR1 SQVTM and CDR2 ANQGSEA. CDR3 in amino acids: CSVEATPGRGSYNEQFF. Written as DNA, the CDR3 is TGCAGCGTTGAAGCAACCCCTGGGCGGGGCTCCTACAATGAGCAGTTCTTC.

This clonotype was seen a handful of times. The chain is built from TRBV7-9 and TRBJ2-7; tentatively, D is TRBD2 (6 bases). The CDR3 extends over 15 amino acids. From germline, CDR1 is SEHNR and CDR2 FQNEAQ (reference sequence). V was cut by 2 bases and J by 0 bases, with 11 bases left in between. This chain's CDR3 is CASSLPGLLSYEQYF. The CDR3 region has the DNA TGTGCCAGCAGCTTACCCGGACTACTCTCCTACGAGCAGTACTTC.

The gene calls are TRBV24-1 and TRBJ2-5; D is possibly TRBD1 (5 bases). Germline assignment: CDR1 KGHDR and CDR2 SFDVKD. The CDR3 sequence is 12 residues long. With 4 bases removed from V and 5 bases from J, the gap between germline ends came to 7 bases. The CDR3 loop is CATSDPGETQYF. The CDR3, as DNA: TGTGCCACCAGTGACCCAGGGGAGACCCAGTACTTC.

CDR3 coding DNA: TGTGCCAGCAGCCAAGATAGCGCCGCAACTAATGAAAAACTGTTTTTT. It is translated as CASSQDSAATNEKLFF. The chain is built from TRBV14 and TRBJ1-4, with D unclear. V was cut by 0 bases and J by 0 bases, with 8 bases left in between. The germline gives CDR1 SGHDN, CDR2 FVKESK. The CDR3 has 16 residues.

This clonotype appeared once. The chain couples TRBV3-1 to TRBJ1-6, with a tentative D call TRBD1 (5 bases). V was clipped by 1 base and J by 10 bases, with 14 bases between them. The CDR3 extends over 15 amino acids. The germline gives CDR1 LGHDT, CDR2 YNNKEL (reference sequence). In nucleotides, the CDR3 is TGTGCCAGCAGCCAAGTTACGGGGGGACCGTCACCCCTCCACTTT. Amino acid sequence: CASSQVTGGPSPLHF.

The chain recombines TRBV19 with TRBJ1-1; D is unclear. The CDR3 loop spans 13 amino acids. Germline-derived CDR1 and CDR2 are LNHDA and SQIVND (reference sequence). Trimming took 3 bases from V and 0 from J, leaving 5 bases between them. CDR3 in DNA: TGTGCCAGTAGTATGTCCATGAACACTGAAGCTTTCTTT. Translation gives CASSMSMNTEAFF.

In this sample, this clonotype turned up many times. This rearrangement joins TRBV27 to TRBJ2-1, with 8 bases identical to TRBD2. Germline CDR1 and CDR2: MNHEY and SMNVEV (reference sequence). J gave up 5 bases and V 5 bases, and 11 bases lay outside the gene matches. The CDR3 covers 16 residues. The CDR3 is CASSPSAGEWDNEQFF. CDR3 DNA sequence: TGTGCCAGCAGTCCCTCAGCGGGAGAGTGGGACAATGAGCAGTTCTTC.

The chain uses TRBV12-3 or TRBV12-4 and TRBJ1-4; TRBD1 matches at 8 bases. This CDR3 has 14 residues. The junction had 6 bases not matched to a gene; V was cut back by 4 bases and J by 8 bases. The CDR3 loop is CASSSTGGREKLFF. CDR3 nucleotide sequence: TGTGCCAGCAGTTCCACAGGGGGTAGGGAAAAACTGTTTTTT.

This clonotype was detected many times. The chain couples TRBV12-3 or TRBV12-4 to TRBJ2-7; maybe TRBD2 (5 bases). The V end lost 5 bases, the J end lost 4 bases, and 21 bases lay between the germline ends. The CDR3 is made up of 16 amino acids. The CDR3 sequence: CASSVMLTGSVYEQYF. The CDR3 bases are TGTGCCAGCAGTGTCATGCTAACGGGATCAGTATACGAGCAGTACTTC.

Many counts were recorded for this clonotype. The V and J genes are TRBV20-1 and TRBJ2-2; 7 positions agree with TRBD1. This CDR3 has 14 residues. V trimming: 6 bases; J trimming: 2 bases; junction bases outside the gene matches: 6. CDR1 and CDR2 (germline): DFQATT, SNEGSKA (reference sequence). This chain's CDR3 is CSATGTANTGELFF. As DNA, the CDR3 is TGCAGTGCCACCGGGACAGCCAACACCGGGGAGCTGTTTTTT.

The table lists this clonotype with many counts. This chain uses TRBV7-9 with TRBJ2-7; TRBD1 aligns across 7 bases. The V segment lost 1 base and the J segment 9 bases; nucleotides outside the gene matches: 9. From germline, CDR1 is SEHNR and CDR2 FQNEAQ (reference sequence). This CDR3 region has 14 residues. The chain's CDR3 is CASSLGQGPLGQYF. CDR3 DNA sequence: TGTGCCAGCAGCTTAGGACAGGGACCATTGGGGCAGTACTTC.

This clonotype was seen only a few times. Since a much larger clone is just one base distant, this may be a read error. The chain is built from TRBV28 and TRBJ2-6, with D perhaps assigned TRBD1 or TRBD2 (5 bases each). The CDR3 is 15 residues long. CDR1 is MDHEN and CDR2 is SYDVKM in the germline V gene. This chain's CDR3 is CASGGDGSGANVLAF. CDR3 nucleotides: TGTGCCAGCGGGGGAGACGGCTCTGGGGCCAACGTCCTGGCTTTC.

The chain recombines TRBV29-1 with TRBJ2-3, with unresolved D. Looked up from germline, CDR1 is SQVTM and CDR2 is ANQGSEA. The CDR3 runs 15 residues. V was pared by 0 bases and J by 1 base, with 11 bases between. The CDR3 spells CSVEEGLWGTDTQYF. The CDR3 nucleotides read TGCAGCGTTGAAGAGGGCCTTTGGGGCACAGATACGCAGTATTTT.

This clonotype has a count of ten or more. The J gene is TRBJ1-1, the V gene TRBV3-1, with D uncertain. The CDR3 extends over 12 amino acids. Looked up from germline, CDR1 is LGHDT and CDR2 is YNNKEL (reference sequence). Trimming removed 3 bases at V and 7 bases at J, with 9 bases between. For the CDR3, the DNA is TGTGCCAGCAGCCAGGGCGATCGTGAAGCTTTCTTT. Protein: CASSQGDREAFF.

This clonotype was counted between two and nine times. The chain recombines TRBV7-7 with TRBJ2-1, with D possibly being TRBD1 (5 bases). The CDR3 runs 13 residues. Germline CDR1 is SSHAT and CDR2 is FNYEAQ (reference sequence). Written as DNA, the CDR3 is TGTGCTAGCTCCCAGACAGCAGACAATGAGCAGTTCTTC. It yields the protein CASSQTADNEQFF.

This clonotype has only a few counts. This chain joins TRBV7-3 and TRBJ2-5, with unresolved D. The germline CDR1 and CDR2 sequences are SGHTA and FQGTGA. The length of the CDR3 is 13 residues. Trimming took off 5 bases at V and 4 bases at J, with 11 bases between the two ends. CDR3 in amino acids: CASSPRSGETQYF. The CDR3 DNA sequence: TGTGCCAGCAGCCCCCGGTCGGGAGAGACCCAGTACTTC.

For this clonotype: Compared with germline, one end of the junction differs, possibly owing to a read error. V usage is TRBV7-9 and J usage is TRBJ2-7; D is undetermined. The CDR3 has 12 residues. Germline-derived CDR1 and CDR2 are SEHNR and FQNEAQ (reference sequence). The CDR3 here is CASILKANEQYF. In DNA, the CDR3 is TGTGCCAGCATCTTAAAAGCGAACGAGCAGTACTTC. Looking up the rest from reference TRBV7-9 and TRBJ2-7 gives the full variable domain: DTGVSQNPRHKITKRGQNVTFRCDPISEHNRLYWYRQTLGQGPEFLTYFQNEAQLEKSRLLSDRFSAERPKGSFSTLEIQRTEQGDSAMYLCASILKANEQYFGPGTRLTVT.